Described below is a single T cell receptor beta chain sequence and its context. The data stem from a study of blood T cell repertoires in COVID-19. Clones were read by immunoSEQ multiplex PCR, and TCRdb kept only the in-frame ones, dropping some. The profile shows fewer than 350,000 clones, roughly 90% of them singletons. The CDR3 spans 15 residues. V dropped 3 bases and J dropped 3; count of bases not matched to a gene: 4. Looked up from germline, CDR1 is WSHSY and CDR2 is SAAADI. The V call is TRBV10-2, the J call TRBJ2-1; the match to TRBD2 covers 8 bases. Sequencing used PBMCs or T cells enriched from blood (not recorded which). The sequence was obtained from a woman aged 35 to 49 with acute COVID-19. CDR3 protein: CASSDSGTYYNEQFF. CDR3 DNA: TGCGCCAGCAGTGATAGCGGGACCTACTACAATGAGCAGTTCTTC.